Following are 16 T cell receptor beta chains from one sample sequenced in a study of low-dose radiotherapy and immunotherapy resistance in tumors. Time point denoted: after trial treatment. As for treatment: LDRT plus nivolumab, ipilimumab, low-dose cyclophosphamide and aspirin (RACIN trial). Alpha and beta chains were covered, as first-strand cDNA relied on TRAV- and TRBV-specific primers. With a V-primer adapter and a constant-region primer, TCRs were amplified for 20 to 25 PCR cycles. A single record per CDR3 protein comes from TCRdb applying MiXCR to the reads. The data show some 94,000 distinct CDR3 sequences, approximately 22% seen once. This sample comprised PBMCs, obtained after low-dose radiotherapy plus immunotherapy. The receptor source for this set is a female donor with ovarian cancer.

This sequence joins TRBV5-8 and TRBJ2-2; 16 nucleotides line up with TRBD2. Trimming at V came to 4 bases and at J to 4 bases, leaving 10 bases not matched to a gene. This CDR3 comprises 19 residues. The germline gives CDR1 SGHTS, CDR2 YDEGEE. Here the CDR3 DNA reads TGTGCCAGCAGCCGGCCCGGGACTAGCGGGGGGGCTGGCACCGGGGAGCTGTTTTTT. It encodes CASSRPGTSGGAGTGELFF.

This clonotype was detected only a few times. The rearrangement uses TRBV18 and TRBJ2-5, with unresolved D. The V and J ends lost 2 bases and 2 bases respectively, with 9 bases between them. The CDR3 runs 14 residues. Germline lookup yields CDR1 KGHSH and CDR2 LQKENI. The CDR3 sequence is CASSPGFGQETQYF. The CDR3 nucleotides read TGTGCCAGCTCACCAGGTTTTGGGCAAGAGACCCAGTACTTC.

Many counts were recorded for this clonotype. The chain is built from TRBV19 and TRBJ2-3; 7 positions agree with TRBD2. Germline lookup yields CDR1 LNHDA and CDR2 SQIVND (reference sequence). There are 14 residues in the CDR3. The junction had 11 bases not matched to a gene; V was cut back by 8 bases and J by 6 bases. This CDR3 reads CASQLPGGSDTQYF. The CDR3 DNA reads as TGTGCCAGTCAGCTCCCGGGAGGTTCGGATACGCAGTATTTT.

This clonotype was picked up many times. The rearrangement joins TRBV27 to TRBJ2-5; 7 bases match TRBD1. Germline CDR1 reads MNHEY; CDR2 reads SMNVEV (reference sequence). The J segment lost 5 bases and the V segment lost 6 bases, leaving 6 bases of the junction unmatched. The CDR3 extends over 13 amino acids. CDR3: CASSTGVRETQYF. The CDR3, as DNA: TGTGCCAGCAGCACAGGGGTACGGGAGACCCAGTACTTC.

CDR3 region: CSAINDRGRTDTQYF. CDR3 coding DNA: TGCAGTGCAATTAATGACAGGGGGCGCACAGATACGCAGTATTTT. The chain combines TRBV20-1 with TRBJ2-3, with 10 bases matching TRBD1. Germline CDR1 and CDR2: DFQATT and SNEGSKA (reference sequence). V lost 6 bases to trimming and J lost 1 base; unmatched junction nucleotides: 7. This CDR3 has 15 residues.

This clonotype was counted between two and nine times. This chain connects TRBV20-1 to TRBJ2-3, with 15 bases fitting TRBD2. Trimming took 6 bases from V and 9 from J; bases not matched to a gene: 7. The CDR3 has 14 amino acids. The germline V gene has CDR1 DFQATT and CDR2 SNEGSKA (reference sequence). The CDR3 nucleotides read TGCAGTGCCCCCAGGGGACTAGCGGGAGGAACGCAGTATTTT. This sequence encodes CSAPRGLAGGTQYF.

In its sample, this clonotype was seen many times. This chain uses TRBV20-1 with TRBJ2-1, with 16 bases aligning to TRBD2. From germline, CDR1 is DFQATT and CDR2 SNEGSKA (reference sequence). Trimming at V came to 6 bases and at J to 4 bases, leaving 9 bases not matched to a gene. The CDR3 has 17 amino acids. CDR3 sequence (DNA): TGCAGTGCCGAGGGACTAGCGGGAGGGGGGGGATACAATGAGCAGTTCTTC. This encodes CSAEGLAGGGGYNEQFF.

This clonotype turned up a few times. This chain links TRBV5-8 with TRBJ1-2; 7 nucleotides align to TRBD1. Losses at the gene ends were 3 bases for V and 0 bases for J; bases not matched to a gene: 11. Germline V CDR1 and CDR2: SGHTS, YDEGEE. This CDR3 has 17 amino acids. The DNA of the CDR3 is TGTGCCAGCAGCTCCTGGGCCGGGACAGACTCTAACTATGGCTACACCTTC. Amino acids: CASSSWAGTDSNYGYTF.

This clonotype appeared many times. The chain employs TRBV3-1 and TRBJ2-7; D not resolved. V lost 4 bases and J 3 bases, leaving 10 bases between the germline ends. Germline CDR1 LGHDT, CDR2 YNNKEL (reference sequence). The CDR3 has 13 residues. CDR3 in DNA: TGTGCCAGCAGCCCGTGGCCCTTCTACGAGCAGTACTTC. This sequence encodes CASSPWPFYEQYF.

The chain couples TRBV14 to TRBJ2-2, with D hard to call. Germline V gives CDR1 SGHDN, CDR2 FVKESK. V gave up 4 bases and J gave up 7 bases, with 13 bases separating them. The CDR3 is 14 amino acids. CDR3 region: CASSPMGFGGELFF. The CDR3 DNA sequence: TGTGCCAGCAGCCCGATGGGGTTCGGCGGGGAGCTGTTTTTT.

The gene calls are TRBV24-1 and TRBJ2-3; 7 bases line up with TRBD2. Germline V gene lookup returns CDR1 KGHDR and CDR2 SFDVKD. The CDR3 has 15 residues. The V segment lost 3 bases and the J segment 3 bases; nucleotides outside the gene matches: 5. CDR3 in amino acids: CATSDGGAGTDTQYF. The CDR3 DNA is TGTGCCACCAGTGATGGGGGAGCGGGAACAGATACGCAGTATTTT.

This clonotype has a count of ten or more. The V call is TRBV20-1, the J call TRBJ2-5; 10 nucleotides line up with TRBD2. V shed 6 bases and J 5 bases; nucleotides not matched to a gene: 9. The CDR3 contains 14 residues. Germline CDR1 and CDR2: DFQATT and SNEGSKA (reference sequence). CDR3 nucleotide sequence: TGCAGTGCGAGGAGCGGGGGGGCAGCGGAGACCCAGTACTTC. Translation gives CSARSGGAAETQYF.

This clonotype came up many times. The chain employs TRBV5-5 and TRBJ2-1, with 8 nucleotides matching TRBD1. The J segment lost 0 bases and the V segment lost 4 bases, leaving 3 bases of the junction unmatched. The CDR3 has 15 residues. Germline CDR1 is SGHKS and CDR2 is YYEKEE (reference sequence). CDR3 sequence (DNA): TGTGCCAGCAGCATGGGACAGGACTCCTACAATGAGCAGTTCTTC. Protein: CASSMGQDSYNEQFF.

This clonotype was picked up many times. The V call is TRBV20-1, the J call TRBJ2-7; 7 positions match TRBD2. The CDR3 covers 14 residues. J lost 4 bases, V lost 3 bases, and 9 bases had no gene match. Germline V gene lookup returns CDR1 DFQATT and CDR2 SNEGSKA (reference sequence). The CDR3 DNA is TGCAGTGCTAGCTTGGCGGGAGAGGGGTACGAGCAGTACTTC. It specifies CSASLAGEGYEQYF.

Of note for this clonotype: The DNA is omitted, as the CDR3 cannot be located on it reliably, and the CDR3 follows TCRdb's listing. The V call is TRBV6-2 or TRBV6-3, the J call TRBJ2-6. CDR1 and CDR2 from the germline V gene are MNHEY and SVGEGT. Ends included, the CDR3 has 20 residues. This CDR3 is CASSFYICSAVDAGANVLTF.

The gene calls are TRBV12-3 or TRBV12-4 and TRBJ1-5, with 9 bases identical to TRBD1. V shed 5 bases and J 0 bases; nucleotides not matched to a gene: 5. The CDR3 is 16 residues long. This CDR3 is CASSRTGAYSNQPQHF. DNA of the CDR3: TGTGCCAGCAGTCGGACAGGGGCTTATAGCAATCAGCCCCAGCATTTT.